These T cell receptor beta chains were read from a single sample in a study of cytomegalovirus exposure and HLA in healthy donors. Method: immunoSEQ multiplex PCR; TCRdb's copy keeps in-frame clones and lacks some. The sample carries fewer than 140,000 clones, 88% recorded once. Sequences were obtained from PBMCs. The receptors stem from a young woman in good health and CMV-seropositive. Both conserved end residues are part of each CDR3. A D gene is named only where the DNA matches it firmly. For some rows the clone size is stated as once, few or many, or as a class when expanded; others skip it.

v_gene,d_gene,abundance,j_gene,CDR3aa,CDR3nt
TRBV2,-,-,TRBJ2-7,CASSEASRGSYEQYF,TGTGCCAGCAGTGAAGCTAGTAGGGGATCCTACGAGCAGTACTTC
TRBV7-6,-,once,TRBJ1-1,CASSLGGGEAFF,TGTGCCAGCAGCTTAGGGGGGGGCGAAGCTTTCTTT
TRBV27,-,-,TRBJ2-5,CASSLDPTGETQYF,TGTGCCAGCAGTTTGGACCCTACAGGAGAGACCCAGTACTTC
TRBV6-1,TRBD1,once,TRBJ2-1,CATLSWTGGTFF,TGTGCCACCCTTTCTTGGACAGGGGGCACGTTCTTC
TRBV28,TRBD2,-,TRBJ2-2,CASTSLAGNTGELFF,TGTGCCAGCACCTCTCTAGCGGGGAACACCGGGGAGCTGTTTTTT
TRBV9,TRBD2,once,TRBJ2-1,CASSVGDYSNNEQFF,TGTGCCAGCAGCGTAGGGGACTACTCCAACAATGAGCAGTTCTTC
TRBV4-3,-,-,TRBJ1-3,CASSQDRVNSGNTIYF,TGCGCCAGCAGCCAAGACCGAGTAAACTCTGGAAACACCATATATTTT
TRBV2,-,-,TRBJ2-7,CASSPGRDIRNEQYF,TGTGCCAGCAGCCCCGGCCGGGATATCAGGAACGAGCAGTACTTC
TRBV15,TRBD1,once,TRBJ1-1,CATSRDRGATYTEAFF,TGTGCCACCAGCAGAGACAGGGGGGCGACCTACACTGAAGCTTTCTTT
TRBV9,TRBD2,-,TRBJ2-3,CASSVGAAGGQDTQYF,TGTGCCAGCAGCGTAGGGGCAGCGGGGGGGCAGGATACGCAGTATTTT
TRBV29-1,-,-,TRBJ1-4,CSARTPATNEKLFF,TGCAGCGCTAGGACACCTGCAACTAATGAAAAACTGTTTTTT
TRBV5-4,-,once,TRBJ2-7,CASSFLGGLAYEQYF,TGTGCCAGCAGCTTTTTGGGGGGACTGGCCTACGAGCAGTACTTC
TRBV28,TRBD2,-,TRBJ2-4,CASSRGGSRGNIQYF,TGTGCCAGCAGCCGCGGCGGGAGCCGGGGAAACATTCAGTACTTC
TRBV28,-,-,TRBJ1-6,CASSLSRGRTYNSPLHF,TGTGCCAGCAGTTTAAGCAGGGGTCGAACCTATAATTCACCCCTCCACTTT
TRBV6-1,-,few,TRBJ2-7,CASGSPYEQYF,TGTGCCAGCGGGAGTCCCTACGAGCAGTACTTC
TRBV11-1,-,-,TRBJ2-3,CASSFRDTQYF,TGTGCCAGCAGCTTTCGAGATACGCAGTATTTT
TRBV25-1,-,once,TRBJ1-2,CASSEAGGYGYTF,TGTGCCAGCAGTGAGGCAGGTGGCTATGGCTACACCTTC
TRBV2,-,-,TRBJ1-1,CASSEFVDSVGTEAFF,TGTGCCAGCAGTGAATTTGTAGACAGCGTTGGAACTGAAGCTTTCTTT
TRBV2,-,-,TRBJ1-5,CASSEWRAIRNQPQHF,TGTGCCAGCAGTGAGTGGAGGGCCATACGGAATCAGCCCCAGCATTTT
TRBV7-9,TRBD2,-,TRBJ2-5,CASSSWEVSGEETQYF,TGTGCCAGCAGCTCCTGGGAAGTGAGCGGGGAAGAGACCCAGTACTTC
TRBV7-9,TRBD1,-,TRBJ2-7,CASSSTGLAYEQYF,TGTGCCAGCAGCTCGACAGGGCTGGCCTACGAGCAGTACTTC
TRBV2,-,-,TRBJ1-3,CASRPPGLSGNTIYF,TGTGCCAGCAGACCGCCAGGGCTCTCTGGAAACACCATATATTTT
TRBV27,-,-,TRBJ1-2,CASSLKGAHGYTF,TGTGCCAGCAGTTTAAAAGGGGCGCATGGCTACACCTTC
TRBV10-3,TRBD1,-,TRBJ2-5,CAISRDSQETQYF,TGTGCCATCAGCCGGGACAGCCAAGAGACCCAGTACTTC
TRBV9,-,-,TRBJ1-1,CASSPGSPEAFF,TGTGCCAGCAGTCCAGGATCCCCAGAAGCTTTCTTT
TRBV5-6,-,-,TRBJ1-4,CASSPPGGREKLFF,TGTGCCAGCAGCCCGCCGGGTGGTAGGGAAAAACTGTTTTTT
TRBV27,-,-,TRBJ1-2,CASSLFAGRGGYTF,TGTGCCAGCAGTTTATTCGCCGGTCGGGGGGGCTACACCTTC
TRBV28,-,-,TRBJ1-1,CASSSTGNTEAFF,TGTGCCAGCAGTTCCACAGGGAACACTGAAGCTTTCTTT
TRBV4-3,-,-,TRBJ1-6,CASSITGSYNSPLHF,TGCGCCAGCAGCATCACAGGCTCCTATAATTCACCCCTCCACTTT
TRBV14,-,-,TRBJ1-1,CASSPFGRSRGTEAFF,TGTGCCAGCAGCCCTTTCGGGCGATCACGGGGCACTGAAGCTTTCTTT
TRBV5-1,-,-,TRBJ1-1,CASSHPTGTEAFF,TGCGCCAGCAGCCACCCGACAGGCACTGAAGCTTTCTTT
TRBV29-1,TRBD1,-,TRBJ2-1,CSALRGTGSYNEQFF,TGCAGCGCCCTACGCGGGACAGGGAGCTACAATGAGCAGTTCTTC
TRBV13,-,-,TRBJ1-2,CASSLEPQGFRGYTF,TGTGCCAGCAGCTTAGAACCTCAGGGTTTTCGTGGCTACACCTTC
TRBV11-2,-,-,TRBJ2-5,CASGRATGGQETQYF,TGTGCCAGCGGACGGGCCACCGGGGGACAAGAGACCCAGTACTTC
TRBV4-1,-,-,TRBJ1-4,CASSQVGGLEEKLFF,TGCGCCAGCAGCCAAGTTGGGGGGTTGGAGGAAAAACTGTTTTTT
TRBV27,-,-,TRBJ2-4,CASSLGPPAKNIQYF,TGTGCCAGCAGTTTAGGGCCACCAGCCAAAAACATTCAGTACTTC
TRBV13,TRBD2,-,TRBJ2-5,CASRPWGGQETQYF,TGTGCCAGCCGTCCGTGGGGGGGCCAAGAGACCCAGTACTTC
TRBV5-6,TRBD2,-,TRBJ2-5,CASSLNGAGGPGETQYF,TGTGCCAGCAGCTTGAACGGCGCGGGGGGGCCTGGAGAGACCCAGTACTTC
TRBV21-1,-,-,TRBJ1-5,CASSAPDRDNQPQHF,TGTGCCAGCAGCGCGCCGGACAGGGACAATCAGCCCCAGCATTTT
TRBV27,TRBD1,-,TRBJ1-1,CASRPGGAMNTEAFF,TGTGCCAGCAGGCCAGGGGGCGCAATGAACACTGAAGCTTTCTTT
TRBV4-1,-,once,TRBJ2-7,CASSQVDGVGYEQYF,TGCGCCAGCAGCCAAGTCGACGGAGTGGGTTACGAGCAGTACTTC
TRBV7-9,-,-,TRBJ2-7,CASSLAGLDSYEQYF,TGTGCCAGCAGCTTAGCGGGACTTGACTCCTACGAGCAGTACTTC
TRBV7-8,TRBD1,-,TRBJ1-2,CATTGTGDYGYTF,TGTGCCACGACCGGGACAGGGGATTATGGCTACACCTTC
TRBV10-1,TRBD1,once,TRBJ1-1,CASSETGDREAFF,TGCGCCAGCAGTGAGACGGGGGACAGGGAAGCTTTCTTT
TRBV4-3,TRBD1,few,TRBJ2-3,CASSQDPGQGADTQYF,TGCGCCAGCAGCCAAGACCCCGGACAGGGGGCAGATACGCAGTATTTT
TRBV9,TRBD2,-,TRBJ2-2,CASRMTGGTGELFF,TGTGCCAGCAGGATGACGGGGGGAACCGGGGAGCTGTTTTTT
TRBV4-1,-,-,TRBJ1-4,CASSQGIAGGEKLFF,TGCGCCAGCAGCCAAGGAATAGCCGGTGGGGAAAAACTGTTTTTT
TRBV27,-,-,TRBJ2-1,CASSLYPAGYEEQFF,TGTGCCAGCAGTTTATACCCAGCGGGTTACGAGGAGCAGTTCTTC
TRBV7-8,TRBD2,once,TRBJ2-5,CASSPRDYSQETQYF,TGTGCCAGCAGCCCCCGGGACTATTCTCAAGAGACCCAGTACTTC
TRBV6-1,-,-,TRBJ2-3,CASSEAATDTQYF,TGTGCCAGCAGTGAAGCGGCCACAGATACGCAGTATTTT
TRBV13,TRBD2,-,TRBJ2-1,CASSLPTSGGAYYNEQFF,TGTGCCAGCAGCTTACCCACTAGCGGGGGGGCGTACTACAATGAGCAGTTCTTC
TRBV11-2,TRBD1,-,TRBJ1-2,CASSLIGQENYGYTF,TGTGCCAGCAGCTTAATAGGACAGGAGAACTATGGCTACACCTTC
TRBV7-9,-,-,TRBJ1-4,CASSRLLRRGEKLFF,TGTGCCAGCAGCCGCTTACTCCGCAGGGGTGAAAAACTGTTTTTT
TRBV7-9,-,few,TRBJ1-2,CASSSPTPPNYGYTF,TGTGCCAGCAGCTCACCGACACCACCGAACTATGGCTACACCTTC
TRBV4-2,TRBD2,once,TRBJ2-5,CASSLSAALANLQETQYF,TGTGCCAGCAGCCTTTCAGCCGCACTAGCGAACTTACAAGAGACCCAGTACTTC
TRBV5-5,TRBD1,-,TRBJ1-2,CASSLAPGQGASGYTF,TGTGCCAGCAGCTTGGCCCCGGGACAGGGGGCTTCTGGCTACACCTTC